What follows is one T cell receptor beta chain and its context. Its antigen is not known. The data originate from a study of beta chain features in type 1 diabetes. The germline V gene has CDR1 SGHNT and CDR2 YYREEE (reference sequence). This CDR3 is 17 amino acids long. V lost 4 bases and J lost 3; bases outside the gene matches: 6. cDNA synthesis used the whole RNA isolate, giving expressed TCRB sequences. TCRdb's copy holds only in-frame clones and misses some; the assay was immunoSEQ multiplex PCR. Altogether some 250,000 clones are present, around 26% being singletons, with the ten largest covering approximately 4%. The study, taken as a whole, reports: Although PCR might favor shorter templates, it would do so equally in patients and controls.

There was one heparinised blood draw per donor, averaging about 116 mL. A CD45RO/CCR7/CD25/CD127/CD95/CD27 panel sorted naive, central memory, regulatory and stem cell-like memory CD4+ cells. The clonotype comes from a man aged 30-40 years in good health. This chain links TRBV5-4 with TRBJ2-3; 15 positions agree with TRBD2. Specimen: central memory CD4+ T cells from blood. The DNA for the CDR3 is TGTGCCAGCAGCACAGGACTAGCGGGGGGGGCGACAGATACGCAGTATTTT. This translates into CASSTGLAGGATDTQYF.